A single sample gave rise to the 27 T cell receptor beta chains below, sequenced in a study of long-term antiretroviral therapy in people with HIV. Samples were assayed with immunoSEQ v3.0 at survey level. Clones were read by immunoSEQ multiplex PCR, and TCRdb kept only the in-frame ones, dropping some. The data hold over 30,000 clones, with approximately 75% observed a single time. The starting material was unsorted PBMCs, obtained 3 years after starting antiretroviral therapy. The origin of the receptors is a man in his fifties or sixties with HIV.

This clone was seen a handful of times. The rearrangement links TRBV4-1 to TRBJ2-7; D ambiguous. The ends were cut back, 0 bases at V and 1 base at J, with 7 bases in the middle. Per the germline V gene, CDR1 is MGHRA and CDR2 is YSYEKL. This CDR3 spans 14 amino acids. Here the CDR3 DNA reads TGCGCCAGCAGCCAAGAACCAGGTTCCTACGAGCAGTACTTC. This translates into CASSQEPGSYEQYF.

This clone was seen once. The chain combines TRBV25-1 with TRBJ2-3, with no clear D. Trimming took off 2 bases at V and 3 bases at J, with 6 bases between the two ends. The germline CDR1 and CDR2 sequences are MGHDK and SYGVNS. This CDR3 region has 13 residues. CDR3 residues: CASSEPPTDTQYF. The CDR3 DNA reads TGTGCCAGCAGTGAACCCCCGACAGATACGCAGTATTTT.

The V and J genes are TRBV5-1 and TRBJ2-2, with TRBD2 as a possible D gene (5 bases). Germline V lookup: CDR1 SGHRS, CDR2 YFSETQ. This CDR3 region has 15 residues. Deletions cut 7 bases from V and 2 bases from J, with 15 bases between. The CDR3 here is CASDLSGSNTGELFF. The DNA of the CDR3 is TGCGCCAGCGACCTGAGCGGCTCAAACACCGGGGAGCTGTTTTTT.

This chain uses TRBV6-6 with TRBJ2-7; perhaps TRBD1 as D (6 bases). Looked up from germline, CDR1 is MNHNY and CDR2 is SVGAGI (reference sequence). V was shortened by 7 bases and J by 6 bases, with 19 bases between the two germline ends. The CDR3 runs 14 residues. In DNA form, the CDR3 reads TGTGCCAGCAAGGAACTACAGGGTGGGGCCGAGCAGTACTTC. Protein product: CASKELQGGAEQYF.

This sequence joins TRBV19 and TRBJ1-5; weak D call: TRBD1 (6 bases). The CDR3 spans 15 residues. Trimming took 3 bases from V and 7 from J, leaving 16 bases between them. The germline V gene has CDR1 LNHDA and CDR2 SQIVND (reference sequence). CDR3 in amino acids: CASSIQGGGRQPQHF. In DNA form, the CDR3 reads TGTGCCAGTAGTATCCAGGGAGGGGGGAGGCAGCCCCAGCATTTT.

To note about this clone: The conserved final phenylalanine or tryptophan is absent from the CDR3, which likely points to a read error. The limits of the CDR3 on the DNA are not certain, so only TCRdb's listed CDR3 is given. Here the CDR3 reads CASRPDSPIAHL. This chain connects TRBV5-8 to TRBJ1-4. The germline V gene has CDR1 SGHTS and CDR2 YDEGEE. The CDR3 is 12 amino acids in total, end residues counted.

The V gene is TRBV30, the J gene TRBJ2-1; a possible D gene is TRBD1 (5 bases). Per the germline V gene, CDR1 is GTSNPN and CDR2 is SVGIG (reference sequence). The CDR3 consists of 17 residues. Trimming shortened V by 0 bases and J by 4 bases, and 19 bases separated the two germline ends. The CDR3, as DNA: TGTGCCTGGAGTGTAGACCCCTCCAGGGCTAGTTACAATGAGCAGTTCTTC. Translating it yields CAWSVDPSRASYNEQFF. The full variable domain, in which reference TRBV30 and TRBJ2-1 provide the parts outside the CDR3, is SQTIHQWPATLVQPVGSPLSLECTVEGTSNPNLYWYRQAAGRGLQLLFYSVGIGQISSEVPQNLSASRPQDRQFILSSKKLLLSDSGFYLCAWSVDPSRASYNEQFFGPGTRLTVL.

This sequence joins TRBV20-1 and TRBJ2-3, with D unresolved. Germline CDR1 DFQATT, CDR2 SNEGSKA (reference sequence). There are 11 residues in the CDR3. CDR3: CSQGGPDTQYF. Written as DNA, the CDR3 is TGCAGCCAAGGTGGGCCAGATACGCAGTATTTT.

V gene TRBV6-5 combines with J gene TRBJ2-1, with D unclear. Germline V gene lookup returns CDR1 MNHEY and CDR2 SVGAGI. The CDR3 spans 12 residues. Trimming removed 4 bases at V and 6 bases at J, with 7 bases between. The CDR3 reads CASSSYSNEQFF. The CDR3 DNA reads TGTGCCAGCAGTTCCTACAGCAATGAGCAGTTCTTC.

The V call is TRBV4-1, the J call TRBJ2-3; 16 bases agree with TRBD2. With V trimmed by 2 bases and J by 1 base, 3 bases remained unmatched. Germline V gives CDR1 MGHRA, CDR2 YSYEKL. The CDR3 length is 18 residues. The CDR3 coding sequence is TGCGCCAGCAGCCAATCGGGACTAGCGGGAGGGGGCACAGATACGCAGTATTTT. The encoded protein is CASSQSGLAGGGTDTQYF.

The chain combines TRBV14 with TRBJ1-1; D is unclear. CDR1 and CDR2 from the germline V gene are SGHDN and FVKESK. Between the trimmed V and J ends, which lost 6 bases and 4 bases, there was a span of 12 bases. This CDR3 has 13 residues. The CDR3 DNA is TGTGCCAGCAGTCCAAGATGGGTCACTGAAGCTTTCTTT. Encoded protein: CASSPRWVTEAFF.

The chain uses TRBV6-5 and TRBJ2-7; either TRBD1 or TRBD2 may supply D (5 bases each). The CDR3 is 15 residues long. In germline, CDR1 is MNHEY, CDR2 SVGAGI. The germline V and J ends were trimmed by 4 bases and 7 bases, with 20 bases remaining between them. Written as DNA, the CDR3 is TGTGCCAGCAGTTCCGGGGACCCCGGCGCGTATGAGCAGTACTTC. Its translation is CASSSGDPGAYEQYF.

This clone appeared a few times. This rearrangement joins TRBV4-2 to TRBJ1-6; D gene uncertain. The CDR3 length is 14 residues. Germline assignment: CDR1 LGHNA and CDR2 YNFKEQ. Trimming took off 0 bases at V and 8 bases at J, with 8 bases between the two ends. The CDR3 DNA is TGTGCCAGCAGCCAAGATCTACCTTATTCACCCCTCCACTTT. Its translation is CASSQDLPYSPLHF.

J is TRBJ1-4 and V is TRBV7-9, with TRBD1 identical over 7 bases. J lost 8 bases, V lost 8 bases, and 14 bases had no gene match. CDR1 and CDR2 (germline): SEHNR, FQNEAQ (reference sequence). The CDR3 contains 15 residues. The CDR3 loop is CASLVLSNRGEKLFF. The CDR3 bases are TGTGCCAGCCTCGTGTTGTCGAACAGGGGAGAAAAACTGTTTTTT.

The chain uses TRBV6-5 and TRBJ1-1, with D possibly matching TRBD1 (6 bases). The CDR3 consists of 14 residues. Trimming stripped 5 bases from V and 6 bases from J, with 16 bases between. Germline assignment: CDR1 MNHEY and CDR2 SVGAGI. The CDR3 DNA is TGTGCCAGCAGTAAACAGGGTATCTCTCCTGAAGCTTTCTTT. Its protein product is CASSKQGISPEAFF.

The chain links TRBV4-1 to TRBJ1-5; D not resolved. V lost 0 bases and J lost 0, with 6 bases in between. There are 15 residues in the CDR3. Germline-derived CDR1 and CDR2 are MGHRA and YSYEKL. The CDR3, as DNA: TGCGCCAGCAGCCAAGAAGGGAATAGCAATCAGCCCCAGCATTTT. Its protein is CASSQEGNSNQPQHF.

This chain connects TRBV9 to TRBJ2-1; TRBD2 agrees at 8 bases. The germline V gene encodes CDR1 SGDLS and CDR2 YYNGEE. Losses at the gene ends were 5 bases for V and 9 bases for J; bases not matched to a gene: 10. This CDR3 is 14 amino acids long. CDR3 residues: CASRGGLAGTEQFF. In DNA form, the CDR3 reads TGTGCCAGCAGGGGTGGGCTAGCGGGTACTGAGCAGTTCTTC.

The chain combines TRBV7-9 with TRBJ2-1; D call uncertain. The CDR3 has 14 residues. The ends were cut back, 4 bases at V and 8 bases at J, with 15 bases in the middle. Germline V lookup: CDR1 SEHNR, CDR2 FQNEAQ (reference sequence). Here the CDR3 DNA reads TGTGCCAGCAGCTCGTTAAAATACGGCGATGAGCAGTTCTTC. Residues: CASSSLKYGDEQFF.

In nucleotides, the CDR3 is TGTGCCAGCAGCTTGCTAGCGGGCCCGGAGACCCAGTACTTC. The encoded protein is CASSLLAGPETQYF. This sequence joins TRBV7-8 and TRBJ2-5; 8 positions match TRBD2. The germline V gene encodes CDR1 SGHVS and CDR2 FQNEAQ. The CDR3 consists of 14 residues. V lost 3 bases, J lost 5 bases, and 5 bases stayed unmatched. The entire variable domain, with the rest obtained from reference TRBV7-8 and TRBJ2-5, is as follows: GAGVSQSPRYKVAKRGQDVALRCDPISGHVSLFWYQQALGQGPEFLTYFQNEAQLDKSGLPSDRFFAERPEGSVSTLKIQRTQQEDSAVYLCASSLLAGPETQYFGPGTRLLVL.

The V call is TRBV5-4, the J call TRBJ2-3; 14 nucleotides match TRBD2. The J segment lost 4 bases and the V segment lost 4 bases, leaving 5 bases of the junction unmatched. The CDR3 is made up of 16 amino acids. Germline CDR1 and CDR2: SGHNT and YYREEE (reference sequence). CDR3 region: CASSRGLAGVSDTQYF. Written as DNA, the CDR3 is TGTGCCAGCAGCCGGGGACTAGCGGGAGTCTCAGATACGCAGTATTTT.

The chain carries TRBV18 and TRBJ1-1; tentatively, D is TRBD1 (5 bases). The germline V gene encodes CDR1 KGHSH and CDR2 LQKENI. The CDR3 extends over 13 amino acids. The V and J ends lost 6 bases and 3 bases respectively, with 11 bases between them. The CDR3 spells CASSSDRHTEAFF. The CDR3 bases are TGTGCCAGCTCTTCCGACAGACACACTGAAGCTTTCTTT.

The chain couples TRBV19 to TRBJ2-6; a weak D match, TRBD1 (6 bases). Germline V gene data show CDR1 as LNHDA and CDR2 as SQIVND (reference sequence). V was shortened by 5 bases and J by 3 bases, with 11 bases between the two germline ends. The CDR3 loop spans 15 amino acids. Written as DNA, the CDR3 is TGTGCCAGTAGTCTGAACAGGGATGGGGCCAACGTCCTGACTTTC. Translated, it gives CASSLNRDGANVLTF.

The genes are TRBV11-2 and TRBJ2-7, with 8 bases that match TRBD2. Germline trimming cut 4 bases from V and 1 base from J; bases unmatched to any gene: 6. CDR3 length equals 15 residues. The germline gives CDR1 SGHAT, CDR2 FQNNGV. CDR3 residues: CASSSAGGPSYEQYF. The CDR3 bases are TGTGCCAGCAGCTCGGCGGGGGGACCTTCCTACGAGCAGTACTTC.

This chain connects TRBV11-2 to TRBJ2-1; 9 positions match TRBD1. CDR1 and CDR2 (germline): SGHAT, FQNNGV. This CDR3 has 16 amino acids. Trimming at V came to 5 bases and at J to 6 bases, leaving 11 bases not matched to a gene. The DNA of the CDR3 is TGTGCCAGCAGCACCACCGGGACAGGGAGGTTCAATGAGCAGTTCTTC. Translated, it gives CASSTTGTGRFNEQFF.

Here the CDR3 reads CASSQDWPGMGNQPQHF. CDR3 coding DNA: TGTGCCAGCAGCCAAGATTGGCCGGGAATGGGTAATCAGCCCCAGCATTTT. V gene TRBV4-2 combines with J gene TRBJ1-5; D call uncertain. Germline CDR1 and CDR2: LGHNA and YNFKEQ. This CDR3 spans 17 amino acids. V was cut by 0 bases and J by 4 bases, with 16 bases left in between.

The rearrangement links TRBV25-1 to TRBJ1-2, with D perhaps TRBD1 (5 bases). This CDR3 is built from 16 residues. In germline, CDR1 is MGHDK, CDR2 SYGVNS. The V end lost 0 bases, the J end lost 4 bases, and 15 bases lay between the germline ends. Here the CDR3 DNA reads TGTGCCAGCAGTGAATATGGAGGGACGGAACCCTATGGCTACACCTTC. Protein product: CASSEYGGTEPYGYTF.

The chain uses TRBV4-2 and TRBJ2-5; the D is unclear. Trimming stripped 0 bases from V and 5 bases from J, with 4 bases between. The germline CDR1 and CDR2 sequences are LGHNA and YNFKEQ. The CDR3 runs to 12 residues. The CDR3 region has the DNA TGTGCCAGCAGCCAAGATATGGAGACCCAGTACTTC. This translates into CASSQDMETQYF.